This T cell receptor beta chain originates from a study of T cell repertoires in cytomegalovirus infection. TCRdb redid the calling of the reads with MiXCR, one entry per CDR3 protein. Seen here are 600,000 to 800,000 distinct CDR3 sequences, more than 20% observed once, and the top ten hold around 7.6%. The CDR3 runs 11 residues. Trimming pared 8 bases from V and 7 bases from J, leaving 11 bases between. In germline, CDR1 is MNHEY, CDR2 SMNVEV (reference sequence). This clonotype came up a few times. V and J are TRBV27 and TRBJ1-1; unclear D gene. The receptor was isolated from a human donor in good health (CMV status not recorded). Some clones in this sample may be carry-over from other donors' samples. Sequencing was carried out using CD8+ T cells from PBMCs. CDR3 loop: CASLGRNEAFF. CDR3 coding DNA: TGTGCCAGCCTCGGACGGAATGAAGCTTTCTTT.